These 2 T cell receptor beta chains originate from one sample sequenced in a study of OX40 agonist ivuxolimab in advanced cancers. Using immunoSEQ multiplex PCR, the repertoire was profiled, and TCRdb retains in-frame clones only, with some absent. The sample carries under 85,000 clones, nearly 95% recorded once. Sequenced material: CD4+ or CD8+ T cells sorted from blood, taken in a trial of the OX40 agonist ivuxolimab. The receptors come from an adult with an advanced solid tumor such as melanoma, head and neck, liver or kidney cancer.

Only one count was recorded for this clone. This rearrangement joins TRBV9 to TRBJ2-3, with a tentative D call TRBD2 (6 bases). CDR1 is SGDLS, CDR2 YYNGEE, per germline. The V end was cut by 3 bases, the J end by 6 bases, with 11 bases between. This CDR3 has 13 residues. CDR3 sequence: CASSGLGGDTQYF. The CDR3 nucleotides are TGTGCCAGCAGCGGCCTTGGGGGGGATACGCAGTATTTT.

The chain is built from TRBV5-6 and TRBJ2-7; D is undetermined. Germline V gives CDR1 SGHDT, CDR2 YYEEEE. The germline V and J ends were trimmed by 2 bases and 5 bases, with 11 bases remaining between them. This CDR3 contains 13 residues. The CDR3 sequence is CASSFGHSDEQYF. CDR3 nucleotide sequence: TGTGCCAGCAGCTTCGGTCACAGTGACGAGCAGTACTTC.